A single T cell receptor beta chain is shown here with its context. The CDR3 is 19 residues long. V was trimmed by 0 bases and J by 0 bases, leaving 19 bases between them. CDR1 is SGHKS and CDR2 is YYEKEE in the germline V gene (reference sequence). This sample is part of a study of blood T cell repertoires in COVID-19. About the research overall: Samples taken during acute and convalescent COVID-19 were collected in the United States, Italy and Spain. Sources were T cells, B-cell-depleted T cells, or PBMCs; the material itself was cDNA or gDNA.

The authors' processing: Amplification with reference gene primers provided the estimates of nucleated cell counts. Only in-frame clones appear in the TCRdb table, and some are missing; sequencing was by immunoSEQ multiplex PCR. V and J calls and clone size are copied from that table; D and trimming were computed from the DNA. Of 150,000 or so clones in the sample, about 82% are singletons; the top ten hold approximately 8.3%. This sequence originates from a woman aged 55-75 years with acute or convalescent COVID-19. The chain joins TRBV5-5 to TRBJ1-5; D is perhaps TRBD1 (6 bases). Material: peripheral blood. The CDR3 spells CASSLAPTGLGASNQPQHF. DNA for the CDR3: TGTGCCAGCAGCTTGGCCCCGACAGGCTTGGGCGCTAGCAATCAGCCCCAGCATTTT.